Listed below are T cell receptor beta chains from one sample, sequenced in a study of CD8+ T cells in alopecia areata. Here immunoSEQ multiplex PCR was the method, and the copy in TCRdb shows in-frame clones only, minus some. The profile covers about 180,000 clones, with roughly half appearing a single time and over 9% taken by the ten largest. Sample: CD8+ T cells sorted from blood, taken between weeks 51 and 52, from a patient treated with tofacitinib. The receptors derive from a human donor with alopecia areata. Both conserved end residues are part of each CDR3. Each record gives: clone size, D gene, V gene, J gene, CDR3 protein, CDR3 DNA. The D gene is left open where the match is weak. Not every row has a clone size; where given, it reads once, few, many or a size class.

NA	TRBD2	TRBV4-2	TRBJ2-1	CASSQGSGREQFF	TGTGCCAGCAGCCAAGGCAGCGGGAGAGAGCAGTTCTTC
NA	NA	TRBV5-4	TRBJ2-3	CASTDRKSTDTQYF	TGTGCCAGCACGGACCGAAAGAGCACAGATACGCAGTATTTT
few	TRBD2	TRBV4-3	TRBJ2-3	CASSQDNLAGEADTQYF	TGCGCCAGCAGCCAAGATAACCTAGCGGGGGAGGCAGATACGCAGTATTTT
many	NA	TRBV4-1	TRBJ1-1	CASSLPPDAPRLTEAFF	TGCGCCAGCAGCCTCCCCCCGGACGCCCCGCGATTGACTGAAGCTTTCTTT
few	TRBD1	TRBV4-3	TRBJ2-7	CASSQVYRDRAYEQYF	TGCGCCAGCAGCCAAGTTTACCGGGACAGGGCCTACGAGCAGTACTTC
NA	NA	TRBV7-2	TRBJ2-2	CAIAPRGKRNTGELFF	TGTGCCATCGCCCCACGGGGGAAACGGAACACCGGGGAGCTGTTTTTT
NA	NA	TRBV5-1	TRBJ2-7	CASSPAPFEYEQYF	TGCGCCAGCAGCCCGGCACCCTTCGAATACGAGCAGTACTTC
NA	NA	TRBV15	TRBJ1-2	CATRTTGDYGYTF	TGTGCCACCAGAACAACCGGCGACTATGGCTACACCTTC
once	NA	TRBV7-8	TRBJ1-2	CASSKDSNFYGYTF	TGTGCCAGCAGCAAAGACAGCAACTTCTATGGCTACACCTTC
NA	NA	TRBV10-2	TRBJ1-5	CASSDWDNQPQHF	TGCGCCAGCAGTGATTGGGACAATCAGCCCCAGCATTTT
NA	TRBD1	TRBV5-1	TRBJ1-1	CASSWRQGSEAFF	TGCGCCAGCAGCTGGAGACAGGGATCTGAAGCTTTCTTT
NA	NA	TRBV30	TRBJ2-5	CAWSTGTQETQYF	TGTGCCTGGAGTACCGGGACCCAAGAGACCCAGTACTTC